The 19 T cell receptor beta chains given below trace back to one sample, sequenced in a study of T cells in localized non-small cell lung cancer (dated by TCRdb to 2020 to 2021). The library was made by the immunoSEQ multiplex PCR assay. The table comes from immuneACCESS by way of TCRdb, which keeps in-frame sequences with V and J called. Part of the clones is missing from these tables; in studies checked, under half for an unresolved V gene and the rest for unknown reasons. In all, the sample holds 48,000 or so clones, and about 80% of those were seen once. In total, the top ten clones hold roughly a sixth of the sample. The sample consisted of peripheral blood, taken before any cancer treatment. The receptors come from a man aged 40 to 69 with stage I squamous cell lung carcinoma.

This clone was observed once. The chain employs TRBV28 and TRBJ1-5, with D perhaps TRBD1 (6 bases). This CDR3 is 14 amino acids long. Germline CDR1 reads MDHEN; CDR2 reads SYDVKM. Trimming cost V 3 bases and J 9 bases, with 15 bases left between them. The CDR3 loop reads CASSFGTPGGPQHF. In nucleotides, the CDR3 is TGTGCCAGCAGTTTCGGGACACCCGGGGGGCCCCAGCATTTT.

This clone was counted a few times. CDR3: CASSLGTGVNEKLFF. DNA of the CDR3: TGTGCCAGCAGCTTAGGGACAGGGGTTAATGAAAAACTGTTTTTT. The chain uses TRBV7-8 and TRBJ1-4; 9 bases align to TRBD1. Losses at the gene ends were 1 base for V and 4 bases for J; bases not matched to a gene: 1. Germline CDR1 and CDR2: SGHVS and FQNEAQ. The CDR3 runs to 15 residues. The full variable domain, rest sourced from reference TRBV7-8 and TRBJ1-4, is GAGVSQSPRYKVAKRGQDVALRCDPISGHVSLFWYQQALGQGPEFLTYFQNEAQLDKSGLPSDRFFAERPEGSVSTLKIQRTQQEDSAVYLCASSLGTGVNEKLFFGSGTQLSVL.

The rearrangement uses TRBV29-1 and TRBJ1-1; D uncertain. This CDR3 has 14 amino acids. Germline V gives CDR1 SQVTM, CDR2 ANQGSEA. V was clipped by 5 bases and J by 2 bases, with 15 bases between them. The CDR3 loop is CSVTPSGRNTEAFF. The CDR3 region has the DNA TGCAGCGTTACCCCCTCGGGGAGAAACACTGAAGCTTTCTTT.

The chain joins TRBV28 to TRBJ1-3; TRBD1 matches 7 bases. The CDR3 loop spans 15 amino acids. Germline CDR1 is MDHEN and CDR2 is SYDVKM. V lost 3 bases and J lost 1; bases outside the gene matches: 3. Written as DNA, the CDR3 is TGTGCCAGCAGTTTTCAGGGGGGGTCTGGAAACACCATATATTTT. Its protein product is CASSFQGGSGNTIYF.

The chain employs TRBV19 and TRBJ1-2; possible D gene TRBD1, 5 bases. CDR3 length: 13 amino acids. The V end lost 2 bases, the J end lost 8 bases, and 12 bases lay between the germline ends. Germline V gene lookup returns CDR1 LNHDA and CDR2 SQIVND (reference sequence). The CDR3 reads CASSIQGSGGYTF. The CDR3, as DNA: TGTGCCAGTAGTATACAGGGCTCGGGAGGCTACACCTTC.

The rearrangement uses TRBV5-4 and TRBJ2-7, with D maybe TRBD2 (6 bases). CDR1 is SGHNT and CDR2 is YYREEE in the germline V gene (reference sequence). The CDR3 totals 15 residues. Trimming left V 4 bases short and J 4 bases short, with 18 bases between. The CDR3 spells CASSPSGTLPYEQYF. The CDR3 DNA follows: TGTGCCAGCAGCCCTTCCGGGACTCTGCCGTACGAGCAGTACTTC.

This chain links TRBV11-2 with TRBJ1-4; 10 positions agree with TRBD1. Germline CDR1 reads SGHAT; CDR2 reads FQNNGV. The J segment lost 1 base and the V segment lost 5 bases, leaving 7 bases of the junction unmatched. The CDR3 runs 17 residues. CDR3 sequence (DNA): TGTGCCAGCAGCCAGGACAGGGGGGTCAAAACTAATGAAAAACTGTTTTTT. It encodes CASSQDRGVKTNEKLFF.

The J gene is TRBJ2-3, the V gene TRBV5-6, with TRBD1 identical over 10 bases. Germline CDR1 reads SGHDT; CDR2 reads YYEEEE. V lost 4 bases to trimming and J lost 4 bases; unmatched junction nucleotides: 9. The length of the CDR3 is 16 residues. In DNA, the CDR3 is TGTGCCAGCAGCCTCTCGGGACAGGGGCGGGCAGATACGCAGTATTTT. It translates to CASSLSGQGRADTQYF. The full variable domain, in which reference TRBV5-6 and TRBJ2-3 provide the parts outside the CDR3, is DAGVTQSPTHLIKTRGQQVTLRCSPKSGHDTVSWYQQALGQGPQFIFQYYEEEERQRGNFPDRFSGHQFPNYSSELNVNALLLGDSALYLCASSLSGQGRADTQYFGPGTRLTVL.

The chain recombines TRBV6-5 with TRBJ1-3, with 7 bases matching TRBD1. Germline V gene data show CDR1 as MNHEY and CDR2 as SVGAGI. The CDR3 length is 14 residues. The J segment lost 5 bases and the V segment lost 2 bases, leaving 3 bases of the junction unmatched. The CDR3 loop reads CASSYGQARNTIYF. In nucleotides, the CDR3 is TGTGCCAGCAGTTACGGACAGGCTAGAAACACCATATATTTT.

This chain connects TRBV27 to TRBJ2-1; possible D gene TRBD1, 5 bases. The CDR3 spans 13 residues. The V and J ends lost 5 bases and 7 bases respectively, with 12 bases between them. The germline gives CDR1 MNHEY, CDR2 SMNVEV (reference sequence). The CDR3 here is CASSVIRGNEQFF. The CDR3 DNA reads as TGTGCCAGCAGTGTGATTAGGGGAAATGAGCAGTTCTTC.

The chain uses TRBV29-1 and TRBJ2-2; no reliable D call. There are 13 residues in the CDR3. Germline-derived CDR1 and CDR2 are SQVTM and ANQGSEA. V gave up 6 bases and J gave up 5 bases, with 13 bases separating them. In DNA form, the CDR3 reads TGCAGCGTGAGGCCCGGATGGACCGGGGAGCTGTTTTTT. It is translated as CSVRPGWTGELFF.

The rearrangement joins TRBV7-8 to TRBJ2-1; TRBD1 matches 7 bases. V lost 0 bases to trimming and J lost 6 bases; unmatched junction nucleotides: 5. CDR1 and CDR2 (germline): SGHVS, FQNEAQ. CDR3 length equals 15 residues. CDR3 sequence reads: CASSLATTGLNEQFF. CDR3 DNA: TGTGCCAGCAGCTTAGCAACGACAGGGCTCAATGAGCAGTTCTTC.

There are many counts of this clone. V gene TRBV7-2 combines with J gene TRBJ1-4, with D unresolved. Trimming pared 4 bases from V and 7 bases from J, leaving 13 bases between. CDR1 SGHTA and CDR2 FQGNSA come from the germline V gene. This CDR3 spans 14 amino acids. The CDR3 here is CASSSESNLEKLFF. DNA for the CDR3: TGTGCCAGCAGCTCGGAGTCTAACCTTGAAAAACTGTTTTTT.

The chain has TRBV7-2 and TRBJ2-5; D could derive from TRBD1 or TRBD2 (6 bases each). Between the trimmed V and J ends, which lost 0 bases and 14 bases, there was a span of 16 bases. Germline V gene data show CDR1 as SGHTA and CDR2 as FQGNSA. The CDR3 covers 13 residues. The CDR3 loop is CASSLATVGGPYF. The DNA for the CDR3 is TGTGCCAGCAGCTTAGCTACCGTGGGGGGCCCATACTTC.

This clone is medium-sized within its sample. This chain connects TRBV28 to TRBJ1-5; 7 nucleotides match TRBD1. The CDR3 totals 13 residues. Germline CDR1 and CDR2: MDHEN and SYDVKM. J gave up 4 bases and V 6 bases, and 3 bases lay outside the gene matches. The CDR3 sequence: CASSRTGNQPQHF. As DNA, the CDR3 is TGTGCCAGCAGCCGGACAGGAAATCAGCCCCAGCATTTT.

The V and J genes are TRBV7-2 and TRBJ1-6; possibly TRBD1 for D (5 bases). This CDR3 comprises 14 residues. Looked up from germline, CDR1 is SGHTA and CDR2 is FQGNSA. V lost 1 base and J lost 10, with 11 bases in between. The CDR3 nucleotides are TGTGCCAGCAGCTTAGTCTGGGGGGGGTCACCCCTCCACTTT. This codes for CASSLVWGGSPLHF.

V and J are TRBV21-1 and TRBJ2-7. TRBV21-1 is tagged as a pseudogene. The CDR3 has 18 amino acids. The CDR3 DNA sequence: TGTGCCAGCAGCAAAAGGAGCTCGGGGCGCCCAATCTCCTACGAGCAGTACTTC. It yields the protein CASSKRSSGRPISYEQYF.

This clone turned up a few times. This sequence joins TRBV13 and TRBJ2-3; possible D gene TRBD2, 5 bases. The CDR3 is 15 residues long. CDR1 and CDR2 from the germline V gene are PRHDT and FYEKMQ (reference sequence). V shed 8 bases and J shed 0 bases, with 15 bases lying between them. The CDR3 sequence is CASLRGFASTDTQYF. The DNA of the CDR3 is TGTGCCAGCCTCCGGGGATTTGCTAGCACAGATACGCAGTATTTT.

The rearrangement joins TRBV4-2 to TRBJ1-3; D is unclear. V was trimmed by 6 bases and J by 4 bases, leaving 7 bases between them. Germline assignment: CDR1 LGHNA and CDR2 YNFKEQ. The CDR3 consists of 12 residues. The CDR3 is CASRDRGNTIYF. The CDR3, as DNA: TGTGCCAGCAGGGACCGGGGAAACACCATATATTTT.